These T cell receptor beta chains were read from a single sample in a study of OX40 agonist ivuxolimab in advanced cancers. Some clones are missing from TCRdb's copy, which holds only in-frame ones; the method was immunoSEQ multiplex PCR. The sample has approximately 110,000 clones, about nine tenths seen once. Source: CD4+ or CD8+ T cells sorted from blood, taken in a trial of the OX40 agonist ivuxolimab. The receptors were gathered from an adult with an advanced solid tumor such as melanoma, head and neck, liver or kidney cancer. Both conserved end residues are part of each CDR3. The D gene is left open where the match is weak. Clone size appears in some rows only: once, few, many, or a class for an expanded clone.

j_call,v_call,d_call,clone_size,cdr3_nt,cdr3_aa
TRBJ2-7,TRBV19,TRBD1,once,TGTGCCAGTAGCCCGACAGGGGGCAACTACGAGCAGTACTTC,CASSPTGGNYEQYF
TRBJ1-5,TRBV14,NA,NA,TGTGCCAGCAGCCACCGCAGAGGACTGGAAGGTGGTAAGAGCAATCAGCCCCAGCATTTT,CASSHRRGLEGGKSNQPQHF
TRBJ2-6,TRBV5-4,NA,NA,TGTGCCAGCAGCTTGAAAGGGGGGGGCGCTGGGGCCAACGTCCTGACTTTC,CASSLKGGGAGANVLTF
TRBJ1-3,TRBV7-2,NA,NA,TGTGCCAGCAGCTCACGGGGAACTGGAAACACCATATATTTT,CASSSRGTGNTIYF
TRBJ2-5,TRBV29-1,TRBD2,few,TGCAGCACGGAGACTAGCGGGCCAGAGACCCAGTACTTC,CSTETSGPETQYF
TRBJ2-3,TRBV10-2,NA,NA,TGCGCCAGCAGTGAGGCAGGGGCAGGCACAGATACGCAGTATTTT,CASSEAGAGTDTQYF
TRBJ1-1,TRBV7-9,NA,few,TGTGCCAGCAGCTTAGCGGTGGGGGCCCTCTTT,CASSLAVGALF
TRBJ2-2,TRBV30,TRBD1,once,TGTGCCTGGAGTCCGGGACAGTCCACCGGGGAGCTGTTTTTT,CAWSPGQSTGELFF
TRBJ2-7,TRBV7-2,NA,NA,TGTGCCAGCAGACCGGACAGTCCCTACGAGCAGTACTTC,CASRPDSPYEQYF
TRBJ1-1,TRBV12-5,NA,NA,TGTGCTAGTGGTTTGGGCAGTCATAACACTGAAGCTTTCTTT,CASGLGSHNTEAFF